This TCR beta chain was captured by sequencing in a study of read filtering for tumor transcriptome and immune sequencing. General study findings and limits: Roughly four fifths of IR-seq clonotypes had one read, totaling around 4% of reads; RNA-seq: approximately 73% and 42%.

The CDR3 sequence is 14 residues long. The germline CDR1 and CDR2 sequences are ENHRY and SYGVKD. V shed 4 bases, J shed 6 bases, and the junction held 8 bases outside the gene matches. This clonotype was found many times. Its target is not known. The library was built from roughly 400 ng RNA with molecular barcoded adaptors for alpha/delta and beta/gamma chains. TCRdb ran MiXCR on the reads and lists one entry per CDR3 protein. This table holds about 130,000 distinct CDR3 sequences, roughly 13% found once. The sequence was collected from a donor at least 40 years old with multiple myeloma. This chain connects TRBV10-3 to TRBJ1-2; 7 nucleotides line up with TRBD1. The sample was a population of CD138-negative cells sorted from bone marrow. The CDR3 reads CAISGTGDPHGYTF. The CDR3 DNA sequence: TGTGCCATCAGTGGTACAGGGGATCCACATGGCTACACCTTC.